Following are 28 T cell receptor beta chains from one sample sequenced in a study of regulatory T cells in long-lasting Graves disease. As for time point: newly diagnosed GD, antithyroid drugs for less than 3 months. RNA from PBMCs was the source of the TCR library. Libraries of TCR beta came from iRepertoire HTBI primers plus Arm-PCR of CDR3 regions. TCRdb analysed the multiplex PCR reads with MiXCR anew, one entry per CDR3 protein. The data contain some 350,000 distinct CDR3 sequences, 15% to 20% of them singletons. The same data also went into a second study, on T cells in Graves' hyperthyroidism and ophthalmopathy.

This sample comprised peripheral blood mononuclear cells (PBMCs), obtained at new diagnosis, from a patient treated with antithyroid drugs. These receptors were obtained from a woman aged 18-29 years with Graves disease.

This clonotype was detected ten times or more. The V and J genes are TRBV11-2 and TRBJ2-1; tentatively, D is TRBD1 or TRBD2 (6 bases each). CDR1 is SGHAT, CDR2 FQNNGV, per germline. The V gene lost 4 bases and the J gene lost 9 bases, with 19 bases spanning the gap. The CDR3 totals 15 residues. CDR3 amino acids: CASSWRGDRVSEQFF. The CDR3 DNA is TGTGCCAGCAGCTGGAGGGGGGATAGGGTTAGTGAGCAGTTCTTC.

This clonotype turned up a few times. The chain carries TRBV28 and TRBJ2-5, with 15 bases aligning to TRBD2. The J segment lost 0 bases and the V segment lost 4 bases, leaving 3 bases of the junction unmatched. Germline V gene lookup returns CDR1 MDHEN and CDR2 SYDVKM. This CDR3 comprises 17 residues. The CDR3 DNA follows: TGTGCCAGCAGTTCCGGGACTAGCGGGAGGTACCAAGAGACCCAGTACTTC. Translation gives CASSSGTSGRYQETQYF.

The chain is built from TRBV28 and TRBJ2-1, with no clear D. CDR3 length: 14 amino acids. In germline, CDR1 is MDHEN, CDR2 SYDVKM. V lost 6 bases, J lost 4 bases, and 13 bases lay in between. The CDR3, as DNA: TGTGCCAGCAGAGACCGACTGTTTTACAATGAGCAGTTCTTC. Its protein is CASRDRLFYNEQFF.

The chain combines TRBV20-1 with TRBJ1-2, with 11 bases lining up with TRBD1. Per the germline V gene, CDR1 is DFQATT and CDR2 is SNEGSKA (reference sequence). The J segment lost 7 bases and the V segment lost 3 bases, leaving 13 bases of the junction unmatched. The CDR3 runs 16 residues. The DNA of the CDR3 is TGCAGTGCTAGTCCTCACCTTGGACAGGGGGCGCGTGGCTACACCTTC. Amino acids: CSASPHLGQGARGYTF.

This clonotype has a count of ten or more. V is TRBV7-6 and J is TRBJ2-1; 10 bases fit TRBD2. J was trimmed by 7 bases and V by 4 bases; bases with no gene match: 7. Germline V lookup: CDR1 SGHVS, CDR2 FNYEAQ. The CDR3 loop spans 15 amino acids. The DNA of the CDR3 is TGTGCCAGCAGCTCCACTAGCGGGATGACTAATGAGCAGTTCTTC. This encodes CASSSTSGMTNEQFF.

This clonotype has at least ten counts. As DNA, the CDR3 is TGTGCCTGGTCCCGACAGGGACCTATGAACACTGAAGCTTTCTTT. It specifies CAWSRQGPMNTEAFF. The chain recombines TRBV30 with TRBJ1-1, with 7 bases matching TRBD1. Germline-derived CDR1 and CDR2 are GTSNPN and SVGIG (reference sequence). CDR3 length: 15 residues. V lost 5 bases, J lost 0 bases, and 9 bases stayed unmatched.

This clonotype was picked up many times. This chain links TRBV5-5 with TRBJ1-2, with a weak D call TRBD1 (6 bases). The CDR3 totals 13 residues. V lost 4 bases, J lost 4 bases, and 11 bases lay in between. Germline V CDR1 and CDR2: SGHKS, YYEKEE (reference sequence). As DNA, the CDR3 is TGTGCCAGCAGCGCGACAGGCTTCTATGGCTACACCTTC. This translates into CASSATGFYGYTF.

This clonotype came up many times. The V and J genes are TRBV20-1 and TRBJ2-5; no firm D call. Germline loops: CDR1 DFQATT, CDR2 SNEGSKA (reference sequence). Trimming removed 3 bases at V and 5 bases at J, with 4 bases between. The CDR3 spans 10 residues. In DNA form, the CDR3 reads TGCAGTGCTAGTGAGGAGACCCAGTACTTC. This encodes CSASEETQYF.

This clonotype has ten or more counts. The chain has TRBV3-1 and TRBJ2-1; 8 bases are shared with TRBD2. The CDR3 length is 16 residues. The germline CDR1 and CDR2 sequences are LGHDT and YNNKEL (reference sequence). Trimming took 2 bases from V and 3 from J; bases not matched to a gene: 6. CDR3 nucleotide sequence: TGTGCCAGCAGCCAATCCGCGGGGGGTGACTACAATGAGCAGTTCTTC. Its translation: CASSQSAGGDYNEQFF.

In DNA, the CDR3 is TGCGCCAGCAGCTCTGCCAAGGACAGCCTATCCTACGAGCAGTACTTC. It encodes CASSSAKDSLSYEQYF. V is TRBV5-1 and J is TRBJ2-7; maybe TRBD1 (6 bases). V was clipped by 3 bases and J by 1 base, with 17 bases between them. CDR1 and CDR2 from the germline V gene are SGHRS and YFSETQ. The CDR3 has 16 residues.

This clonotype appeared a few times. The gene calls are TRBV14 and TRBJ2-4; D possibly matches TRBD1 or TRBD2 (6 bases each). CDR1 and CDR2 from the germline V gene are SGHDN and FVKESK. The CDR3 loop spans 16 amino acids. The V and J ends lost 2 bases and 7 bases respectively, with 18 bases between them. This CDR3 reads CASSQPRGGGPNIQYF. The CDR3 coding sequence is TGTGCCAGCAGCCAACCCCGAGGGGGAGGTCCGAACATTCAGTACTTC.

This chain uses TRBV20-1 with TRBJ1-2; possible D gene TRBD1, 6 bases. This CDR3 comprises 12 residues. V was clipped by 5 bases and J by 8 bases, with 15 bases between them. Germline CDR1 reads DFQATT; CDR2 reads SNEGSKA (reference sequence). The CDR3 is CSAPGDTAGYTF. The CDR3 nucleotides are TGCAGTGCTCCCGGGGACACGGCAGGCTACACCTTC.

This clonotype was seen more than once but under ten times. CDR3 amino acids: CASTKGSYNEQFF. The CDR3 nucleotides read TGTGCCAGCACCAAGGGGTCCTACAATGAGCAGTTCTTC. The rearrangement links TRBV6-1 to TRBJ2-1; weak D call: TRBD1 (5 bases). Germline CDR1 MNHNS, CDR2 SASEGT. This CDR3 is 13 amino acids long. V lost 7 bases, J lost 1 base, and 8 bases lay in between.

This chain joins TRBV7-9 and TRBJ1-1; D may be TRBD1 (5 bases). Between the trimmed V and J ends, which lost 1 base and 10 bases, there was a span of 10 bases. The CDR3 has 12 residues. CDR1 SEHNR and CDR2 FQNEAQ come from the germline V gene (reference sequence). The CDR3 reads CASSLGSGGAFF. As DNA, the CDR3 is TGTGCCAGCAGCTTAGGGAGTGGGGGAGCTTTCTTT.

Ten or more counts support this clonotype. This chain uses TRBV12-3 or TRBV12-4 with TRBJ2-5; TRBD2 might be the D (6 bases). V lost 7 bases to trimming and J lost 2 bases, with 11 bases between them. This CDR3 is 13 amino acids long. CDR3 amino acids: CASTPGLQETQYF. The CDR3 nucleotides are TGTGCCAGCACACCGGGACTGCAAGAGACCCAGTACTTC.

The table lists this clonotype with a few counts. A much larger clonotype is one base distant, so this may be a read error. DNA for the CDR3: TGTACCAGCAGCGGCCAGCATATGGGTGTAGGAAATCAGCCCCAGCATTTT. Protein: CTSSGQHMGVGNQPQHF. This chain links TRBV2 with TRBJ1-5; D remains ambiguous. This CDR3 is built from 17 residues. Germline V gene lookup returns CDR1 SNHLY and CDR2 FYNNEI. The full variable domain, in which reference TRBV2 and TRBJ1-5 provide the parts outside the CDR3, is EPEVTQTPSHQVTQMGQEVILRCVPISNHLYFYWYRQILGQKVEFLVSFYNNEISEKSEIFDDQFSVERPDGSNFTLKIRSTKLEDSAMYFCTSSGQHMGVGNQPQHFGDGTRLSIL.

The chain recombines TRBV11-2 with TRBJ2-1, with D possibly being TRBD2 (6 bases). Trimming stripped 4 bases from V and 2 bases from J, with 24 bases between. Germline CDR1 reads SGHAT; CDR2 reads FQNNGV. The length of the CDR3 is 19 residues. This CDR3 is CASSYITSGTWPTYNEQFF. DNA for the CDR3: TGTGCCAGCAGCTACATTACCTCGGGGACTTGGCCTACCTACAATGAGCAGTTCTTC.

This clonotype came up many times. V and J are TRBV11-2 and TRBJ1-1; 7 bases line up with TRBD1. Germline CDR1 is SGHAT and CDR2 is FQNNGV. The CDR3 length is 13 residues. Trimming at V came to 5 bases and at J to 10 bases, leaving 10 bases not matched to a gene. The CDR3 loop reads CASSQDRASSAFF. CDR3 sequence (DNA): TGTGCCAGCAGCCAAGACAGGGCGAGTTCAGCTTTCTTT.

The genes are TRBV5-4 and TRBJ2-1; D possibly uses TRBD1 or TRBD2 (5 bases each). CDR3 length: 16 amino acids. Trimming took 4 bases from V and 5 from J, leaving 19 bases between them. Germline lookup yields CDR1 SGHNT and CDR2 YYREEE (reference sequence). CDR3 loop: CASSPSPGTLNNEQFF. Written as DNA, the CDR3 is TGTGCCAGCAGCCCCTCCCCAGGGACGCTTAACAATGAGCAGTTCTTC.

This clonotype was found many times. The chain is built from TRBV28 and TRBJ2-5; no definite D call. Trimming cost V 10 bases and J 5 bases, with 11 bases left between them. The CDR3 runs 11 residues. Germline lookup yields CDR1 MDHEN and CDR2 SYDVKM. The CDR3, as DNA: TGTGCCACCCGCGGTGGGGAGACCCAGTACTTC. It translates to CATRGGETQYF.

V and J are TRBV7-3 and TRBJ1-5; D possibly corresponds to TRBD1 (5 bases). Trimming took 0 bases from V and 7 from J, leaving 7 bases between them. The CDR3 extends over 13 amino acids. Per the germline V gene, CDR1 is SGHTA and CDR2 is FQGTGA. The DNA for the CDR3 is TGTGCCAGCAGCTTAACGGGGGAACAGCCCCAGCATTTT. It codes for CASSLTGEQPQHF. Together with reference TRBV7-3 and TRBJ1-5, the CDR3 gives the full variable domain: GAGVSQTPSNKVTEKGKYVELRCDPISGHTALYWYRQSLGQGPEFLIYFQGTGAADDSGLPNDRFFAVRPEGSVSTLKIQRTERGDSAVYLCASSLTGEQPQHFGDGTRLSIL.

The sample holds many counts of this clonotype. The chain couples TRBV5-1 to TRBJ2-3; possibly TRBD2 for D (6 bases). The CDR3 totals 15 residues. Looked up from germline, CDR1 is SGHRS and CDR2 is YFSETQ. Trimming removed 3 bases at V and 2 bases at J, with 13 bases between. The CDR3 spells CASSSGLTYTDTQYF. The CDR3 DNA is TGCGCCAGCAGCTCTGGACTAACCTACACAGATACGCAGTATTTT.

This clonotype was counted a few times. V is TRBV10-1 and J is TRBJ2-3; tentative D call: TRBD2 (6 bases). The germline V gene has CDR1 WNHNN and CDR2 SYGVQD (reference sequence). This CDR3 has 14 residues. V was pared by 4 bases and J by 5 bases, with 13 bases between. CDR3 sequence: CASSVDGSIDTQYF. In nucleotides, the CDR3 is TGCGCCAGCAGTGTCGACGGGAGTATAGATACGCAGTATTTT.

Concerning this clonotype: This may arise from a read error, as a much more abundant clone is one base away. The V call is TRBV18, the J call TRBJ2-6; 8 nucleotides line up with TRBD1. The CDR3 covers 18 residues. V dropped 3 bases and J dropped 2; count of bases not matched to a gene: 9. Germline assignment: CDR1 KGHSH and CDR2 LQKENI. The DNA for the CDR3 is TGTGCCAGCTCACCCCGGACAGGGAGGAGTGCTGGGGCCAACGTCCTGACTTTC. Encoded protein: CASSPRTGRSAGANVLTF.

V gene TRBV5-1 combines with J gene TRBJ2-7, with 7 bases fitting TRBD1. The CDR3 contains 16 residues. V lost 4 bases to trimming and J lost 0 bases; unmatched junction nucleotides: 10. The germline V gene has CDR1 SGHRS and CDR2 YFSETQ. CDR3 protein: CASSLYDRADSYEQYF. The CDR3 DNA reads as TGCGCCAGCAGCCTGTATGACAGGGCCGACTCCTACGAGCAGTACTTC.

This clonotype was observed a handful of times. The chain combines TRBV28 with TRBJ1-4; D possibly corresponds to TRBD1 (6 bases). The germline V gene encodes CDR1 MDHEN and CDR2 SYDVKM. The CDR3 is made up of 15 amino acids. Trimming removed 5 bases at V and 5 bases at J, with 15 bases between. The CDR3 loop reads CASSTVEGDNEKLFF. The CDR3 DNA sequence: TGTGCCAGCAGTACCGTCGAGGGGGACAATGAAAAACTGTTTTTT.

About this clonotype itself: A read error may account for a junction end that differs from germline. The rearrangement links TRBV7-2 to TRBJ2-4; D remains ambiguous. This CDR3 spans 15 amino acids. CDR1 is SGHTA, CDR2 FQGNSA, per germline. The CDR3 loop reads CASSLVARTDAAMSF. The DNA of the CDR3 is TGTGCCAGCAGCTTAGTGGCCAGAACCGACGCGGCAATGTCCTTC.

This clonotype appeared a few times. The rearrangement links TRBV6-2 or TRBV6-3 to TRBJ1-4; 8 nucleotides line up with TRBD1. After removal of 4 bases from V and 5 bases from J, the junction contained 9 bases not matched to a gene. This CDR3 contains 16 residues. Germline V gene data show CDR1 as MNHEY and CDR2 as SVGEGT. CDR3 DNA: TGTGCCAGCAGTTCATACCCCGGGACAGGCAATGAAAAACTGTTTTTT. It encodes CASSSYPGTGNEKLFF.